This T cell receptor (beta chain) was sequenced during a study of T cell clones after liver transplantation. Turning to the study itself: TCRbeta sequencing after a pre-transplant mixed lymphocyte reaction identified graft-donor-reactive clones, later tracked in post-transplant blood. Subjects received no induction therapy and standard immunosuppression until randomization at 12-24 months post-transplant. Three of eight recipients were HCV-positive; others had non-autoimmune, non-viral indications. The study, taken as a whole, reports: Graft donor-reactive T cells possibly entered the graft instead of undergoing deletion.

Measured with immunoSEQ multiplex PCR; TCRdb has only the in-frame clones, and not every one. Of around 110,000 clones listed, 90% are singletons. Concerning this clone: The antigen is unknown.

Sample: CD4+ T cells from blood, taken 12 months after liver transplant. The receptor was isolated from a human patient who received a liver transplant. Part of the T cells may come from the graft donor.

The CDR3 region has the DNA TGTGCCAGCAGCTGGGGGGGACTAGCGGGAAGCGAGCAGTACTTC. This codes for CASSWGGLAGSEQYF. The V call is TRBV11-2, the J call TRBJ2-7; 13 nucleotides match TRBD2. CDR1 is SGHAT and CDR2 is FQNNGV in the germline V gene. This CDR3 region has 15 residues. Unmatched junction bases numbered 6, after V lost 4 bases and J lost 6 bases.